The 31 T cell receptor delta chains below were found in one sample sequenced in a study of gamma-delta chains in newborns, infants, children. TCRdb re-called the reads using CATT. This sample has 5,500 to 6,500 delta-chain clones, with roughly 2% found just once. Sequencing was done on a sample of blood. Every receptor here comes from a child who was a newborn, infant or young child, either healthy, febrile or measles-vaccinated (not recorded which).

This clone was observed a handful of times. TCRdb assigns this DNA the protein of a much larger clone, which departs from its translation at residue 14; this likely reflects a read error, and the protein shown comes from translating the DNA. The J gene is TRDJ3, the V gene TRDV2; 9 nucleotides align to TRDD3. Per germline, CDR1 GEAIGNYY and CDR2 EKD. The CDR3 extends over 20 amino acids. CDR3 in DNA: TGTGCCTGTGACTCCGTCCGGGGATACGGGGACTCCTGGGGCACCCGACAGATGTTTTTC. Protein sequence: CACDSVRGYGDSWGTRQMFF.

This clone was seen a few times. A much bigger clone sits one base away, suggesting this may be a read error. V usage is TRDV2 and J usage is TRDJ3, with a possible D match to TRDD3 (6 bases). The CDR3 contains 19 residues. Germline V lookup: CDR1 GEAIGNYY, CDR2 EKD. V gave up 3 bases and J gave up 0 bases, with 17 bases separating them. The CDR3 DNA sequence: TGTGCCTGTGACGCCGGATACTCCCAAAGCTCCTGGGACACCCGACAGATGTTTTTC. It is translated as CACDAGYSQSSWDTRQMFF.

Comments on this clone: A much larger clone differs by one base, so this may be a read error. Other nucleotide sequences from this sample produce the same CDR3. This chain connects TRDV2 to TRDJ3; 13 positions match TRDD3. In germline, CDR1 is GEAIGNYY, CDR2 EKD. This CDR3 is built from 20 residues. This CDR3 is CACDVLGDTPSSWDTRQMFF. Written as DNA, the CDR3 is TGTGCCTGTGACGTACTGGGGGATACGCCGAGCTCCTGGGACACCCGCCAGATGTTTTTC.

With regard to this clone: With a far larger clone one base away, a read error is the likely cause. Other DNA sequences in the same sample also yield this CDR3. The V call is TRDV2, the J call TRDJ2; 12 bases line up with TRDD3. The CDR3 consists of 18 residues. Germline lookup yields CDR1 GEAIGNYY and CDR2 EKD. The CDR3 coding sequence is TGTGCCTGTGACACCGTACTGGGGGATACCACTTTGACAGCACAGCTCTTCTTT. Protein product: CACDTVLGDTTLTAQLFF.

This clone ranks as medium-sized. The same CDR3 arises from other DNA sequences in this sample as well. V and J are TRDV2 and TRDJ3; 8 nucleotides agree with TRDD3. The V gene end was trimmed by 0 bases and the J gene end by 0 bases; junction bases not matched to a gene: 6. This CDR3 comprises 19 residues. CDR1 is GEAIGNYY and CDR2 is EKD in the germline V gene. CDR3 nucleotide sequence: TGTGCCTGTGACACCGGAGGGATACGGAGCTCCTGGGACACCCGACAGATGTTTTTC. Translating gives CACDTGGIRSSWDTRQMFF.

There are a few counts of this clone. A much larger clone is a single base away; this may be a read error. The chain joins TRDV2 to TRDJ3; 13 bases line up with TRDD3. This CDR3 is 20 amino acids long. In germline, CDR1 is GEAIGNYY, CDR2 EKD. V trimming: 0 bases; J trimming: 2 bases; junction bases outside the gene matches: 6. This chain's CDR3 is CACDTVLGDTRPWDTRQMFF. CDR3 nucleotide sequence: TGTGCCTGTGACACCGTACTGGGGGATACGCGTCCCTGGGACACCCGACAGATGTTTTTC.

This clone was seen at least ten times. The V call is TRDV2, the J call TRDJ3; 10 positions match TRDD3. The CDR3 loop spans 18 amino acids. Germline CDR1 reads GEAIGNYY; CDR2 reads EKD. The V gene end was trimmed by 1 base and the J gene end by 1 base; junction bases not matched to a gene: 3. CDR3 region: CACDTGGYKSWDTRQMFF. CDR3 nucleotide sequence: TGTGCCTGTGACACTGGGGGATACAAATCCTGGGACACCCGACAGATGTTTTTC.

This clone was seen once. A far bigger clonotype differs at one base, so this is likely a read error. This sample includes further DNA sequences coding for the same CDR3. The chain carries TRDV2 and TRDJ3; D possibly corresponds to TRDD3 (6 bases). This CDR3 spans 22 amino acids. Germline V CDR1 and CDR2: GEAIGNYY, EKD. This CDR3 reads CACDRMDVRGFPSSWDTRQMFF. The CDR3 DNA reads TGTGCCTGTGACCGGATGGATGTCCGGGGATTCCCGAGCTCCTGGGACACCCGGCAGATGTTTTTC.

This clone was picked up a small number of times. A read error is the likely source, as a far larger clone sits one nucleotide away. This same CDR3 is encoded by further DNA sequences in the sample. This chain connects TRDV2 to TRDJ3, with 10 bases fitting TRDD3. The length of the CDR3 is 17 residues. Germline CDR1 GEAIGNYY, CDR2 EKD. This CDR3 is CACDTGGYSWDTRQMFF. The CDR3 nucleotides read TGTGCCTGTGACACTGGGGGATACTCCTGGGACACCCGGCAGATGTTTTTC.

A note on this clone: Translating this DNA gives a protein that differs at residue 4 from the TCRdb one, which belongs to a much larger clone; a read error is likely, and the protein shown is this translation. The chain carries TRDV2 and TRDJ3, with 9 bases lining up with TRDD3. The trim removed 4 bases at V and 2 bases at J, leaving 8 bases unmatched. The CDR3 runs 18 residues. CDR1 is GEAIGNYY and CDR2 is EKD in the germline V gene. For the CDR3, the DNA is TGTGCCTGTGAAACCGGGGATACGTTCACCTGGGACACCCGACAGATGTTTTTC. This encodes CACETGDTFTWDTRQMFF.

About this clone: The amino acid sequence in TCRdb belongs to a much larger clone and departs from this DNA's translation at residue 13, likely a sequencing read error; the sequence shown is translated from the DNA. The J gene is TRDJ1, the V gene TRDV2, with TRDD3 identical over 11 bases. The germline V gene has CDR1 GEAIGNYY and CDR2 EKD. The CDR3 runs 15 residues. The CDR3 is CACDTWGIRADKPIF. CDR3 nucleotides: TGTGCCTGTGACACCTGGGGGATACGCGCCGATAAACCCATCTTT.

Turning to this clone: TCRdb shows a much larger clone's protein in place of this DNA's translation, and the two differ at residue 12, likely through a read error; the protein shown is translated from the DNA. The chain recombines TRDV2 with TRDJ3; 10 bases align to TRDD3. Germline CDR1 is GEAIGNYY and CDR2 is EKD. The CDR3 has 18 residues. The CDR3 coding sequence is TGTGCCTGTGACACTGGGGGATACAGCTCCTGGGGCACCCGACAGATGTTTTTC. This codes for CACDTGGYSSWGTRQMFF.

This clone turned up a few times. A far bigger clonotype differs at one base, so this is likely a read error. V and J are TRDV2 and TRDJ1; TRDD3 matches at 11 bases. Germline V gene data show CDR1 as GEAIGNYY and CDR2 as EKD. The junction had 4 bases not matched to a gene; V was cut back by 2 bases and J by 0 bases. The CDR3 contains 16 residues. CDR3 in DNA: TGTGCCTGTGACATACTGGGGGATAAGTACACCGATAAACTCATCTTT. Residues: CACDILGDKYTDKLIF.

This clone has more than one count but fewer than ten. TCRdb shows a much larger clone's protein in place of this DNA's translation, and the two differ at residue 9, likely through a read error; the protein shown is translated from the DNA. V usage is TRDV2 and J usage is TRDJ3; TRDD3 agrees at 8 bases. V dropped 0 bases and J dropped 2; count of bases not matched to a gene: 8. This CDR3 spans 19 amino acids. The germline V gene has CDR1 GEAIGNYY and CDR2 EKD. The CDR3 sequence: CACDTLLGGGTWDTRQMFF. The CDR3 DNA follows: TGTGCCTGTGACACCCTACTGGGGGGTGGTACCTGGGACACCCGACAGATGTTTTTC.

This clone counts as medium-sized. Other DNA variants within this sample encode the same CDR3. The CDR3 DNA reads TGTGCCTGTGACACCGTGTCCTCCTGGGACACCCGACAGATGTTTTTC. Translated: CACDTVSSWDTRQMFF. V usage is TRDV2 and J usage is TRDJ3; D not certain. V gave up 0 bases and J gave up 0 bases, with 5 bases separating them. The CDR3 has 16 residues. Germline CDR1 and CDR2: GEAIGNYY and EKD.

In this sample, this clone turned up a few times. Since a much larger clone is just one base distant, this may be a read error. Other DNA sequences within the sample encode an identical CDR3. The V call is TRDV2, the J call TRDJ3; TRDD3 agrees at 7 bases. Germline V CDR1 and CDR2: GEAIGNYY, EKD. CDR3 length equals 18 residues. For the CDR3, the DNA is TGTGCCTGTGACACCGGCTGGGGGGCCACCTGGGATACCCGACAGATGTTTTTC. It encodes CACDTGWGATWDTRQMFF.

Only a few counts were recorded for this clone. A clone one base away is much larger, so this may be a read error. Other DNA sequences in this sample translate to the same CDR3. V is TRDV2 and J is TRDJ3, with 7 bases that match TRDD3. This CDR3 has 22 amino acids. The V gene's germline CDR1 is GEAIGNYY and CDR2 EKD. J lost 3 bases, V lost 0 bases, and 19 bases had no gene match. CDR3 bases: TGTGCCTGTGACACCGTCGGAGGCCTTGGTGGATACGCGGACTGGGACACCCGACAGATGTTTTTC. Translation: CACDTVGGLGGYADWDTRQMFF.

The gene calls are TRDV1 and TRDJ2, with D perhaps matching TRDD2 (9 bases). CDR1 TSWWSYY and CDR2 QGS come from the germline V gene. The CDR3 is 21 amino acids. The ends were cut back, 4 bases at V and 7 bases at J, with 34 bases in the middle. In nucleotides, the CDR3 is TGTGCTCTTGGGGCCCCCCTTCCTACTTTTTTGACTGGGGGCCCGAAAGCACAACTCTTCTTT. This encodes CALGAPLPTFLTGGPKAQLFF.

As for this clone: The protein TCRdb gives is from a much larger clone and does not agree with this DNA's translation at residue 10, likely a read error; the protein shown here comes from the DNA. CDR3: CACDTWGTKISSWDTRQMFF. As DNA, the CDR3 is TGTGCCTGTGACACCTGGGGGACAAAAATCAGCTCCTGGGACACCCGACAAATGTTTTTC. The chain has TRDV2 and TRDJ3, with TRDD3 identical over 7 bases. The CDR3 runs to 20 residues. Looked up from germline, CDR1 is GEAIGNYY and CDR2 is EKD.

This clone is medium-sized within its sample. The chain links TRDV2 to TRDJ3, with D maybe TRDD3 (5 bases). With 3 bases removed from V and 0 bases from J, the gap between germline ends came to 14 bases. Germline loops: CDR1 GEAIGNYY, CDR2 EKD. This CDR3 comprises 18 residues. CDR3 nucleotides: TGTGCCTGTGACGAGGGGGGCGCCCGCTCCTGGGACACCCGACAGATGTTTTTC. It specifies CACDEGGARSWDTRQMFF.

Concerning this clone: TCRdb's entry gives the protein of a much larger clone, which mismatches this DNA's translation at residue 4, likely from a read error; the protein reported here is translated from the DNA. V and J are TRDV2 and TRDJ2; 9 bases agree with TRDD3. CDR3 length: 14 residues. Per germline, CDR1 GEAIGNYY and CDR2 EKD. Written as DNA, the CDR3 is TGTGCCTGTGGCACCATACTGGGGGACGCACAACTCTTCTTT. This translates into CACGTILGDAQLFF.

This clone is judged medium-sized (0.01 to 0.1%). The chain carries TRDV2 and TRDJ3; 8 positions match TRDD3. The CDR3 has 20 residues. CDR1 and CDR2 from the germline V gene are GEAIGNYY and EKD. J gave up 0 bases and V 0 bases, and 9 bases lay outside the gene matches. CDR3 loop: CACDTVTPGDISWDTRQMFF. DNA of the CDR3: TGTGCCTGTGACACCGTGACACCGGGGGATATCTCCTGGGACACCCGACAGATGTTTTTC.

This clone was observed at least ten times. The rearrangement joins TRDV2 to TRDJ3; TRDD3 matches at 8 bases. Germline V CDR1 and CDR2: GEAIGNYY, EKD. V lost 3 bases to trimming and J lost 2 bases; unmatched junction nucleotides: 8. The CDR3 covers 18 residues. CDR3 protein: CACDALGDRPWDTRQMFF. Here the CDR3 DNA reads TGTGCCTGTGACGCCTTGGGGGATCGCCCCTGGGACACCCGACAGATGTTTTTC.

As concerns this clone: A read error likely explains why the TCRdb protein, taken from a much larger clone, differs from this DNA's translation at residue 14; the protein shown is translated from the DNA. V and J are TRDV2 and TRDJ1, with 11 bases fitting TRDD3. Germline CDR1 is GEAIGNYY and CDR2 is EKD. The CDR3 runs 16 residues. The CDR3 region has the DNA TGTGCCTGTGACACGTTGGGGGATACGAACACCGATAAACCCATCTTT. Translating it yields CACDTLGDTNTDKPIF.

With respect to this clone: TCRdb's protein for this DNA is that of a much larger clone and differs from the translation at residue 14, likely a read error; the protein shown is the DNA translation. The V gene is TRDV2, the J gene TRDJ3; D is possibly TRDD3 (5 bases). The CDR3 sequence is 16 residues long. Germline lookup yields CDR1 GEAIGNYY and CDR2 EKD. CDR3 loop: CACDSVLAWDTRQIFF. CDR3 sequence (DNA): TGTGCCTGTGACTCCGTACTGGCCTGGGACACCCGACAGATTTTTTTC.

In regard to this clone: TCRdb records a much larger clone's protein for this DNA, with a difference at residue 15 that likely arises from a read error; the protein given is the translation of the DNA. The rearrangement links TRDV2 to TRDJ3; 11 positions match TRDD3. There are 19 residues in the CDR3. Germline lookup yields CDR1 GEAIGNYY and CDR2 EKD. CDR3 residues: CACDRLGDNKAWDTPQMFF. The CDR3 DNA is TGTGCCTGTGACAGACTGGGGGATAATAAAGCCTGGGACACCCCACAGATGTTTTTC.

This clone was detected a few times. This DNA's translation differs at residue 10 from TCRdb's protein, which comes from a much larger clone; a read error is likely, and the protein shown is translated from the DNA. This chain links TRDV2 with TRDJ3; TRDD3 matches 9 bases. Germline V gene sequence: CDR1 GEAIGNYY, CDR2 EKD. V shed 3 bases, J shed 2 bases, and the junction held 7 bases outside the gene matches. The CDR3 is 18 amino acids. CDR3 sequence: CACDVLGESPWDTRQMFF. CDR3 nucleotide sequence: TGTGCCTGTGACGTACTGGGGGAGAGCCCCTGGGACACCCGACAGATGTTTTTC.

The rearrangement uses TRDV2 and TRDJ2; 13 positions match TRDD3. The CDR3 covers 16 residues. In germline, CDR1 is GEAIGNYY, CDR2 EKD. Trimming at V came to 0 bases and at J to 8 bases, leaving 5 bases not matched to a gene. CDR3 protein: CACDTVLGDTSAQLFF. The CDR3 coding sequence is TGTGCCTGTGACACCGTACTGGGGGATACGTCGGCACAACTCTTCTTT.

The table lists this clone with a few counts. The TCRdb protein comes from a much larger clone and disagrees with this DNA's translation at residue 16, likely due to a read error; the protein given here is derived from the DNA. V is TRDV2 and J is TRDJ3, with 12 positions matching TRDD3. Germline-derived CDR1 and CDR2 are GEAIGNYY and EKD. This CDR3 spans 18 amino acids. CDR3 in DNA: TGTGCCTGTGACAAAGTACTGGGGGATACCTGGGACACCCGACAGACGTTTTTC. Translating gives CACDKVLGDTWDTRQTFF.

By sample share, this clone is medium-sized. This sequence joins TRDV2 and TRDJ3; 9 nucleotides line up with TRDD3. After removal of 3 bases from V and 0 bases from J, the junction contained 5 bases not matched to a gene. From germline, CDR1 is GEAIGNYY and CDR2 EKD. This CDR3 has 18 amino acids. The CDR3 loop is CACDPTGGSSWDTRQMFF. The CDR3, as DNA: TGTGCCTGTGACCCTACTGGGGGAAGCTCCTGGGACACCCGACAGATGTTTTTC.

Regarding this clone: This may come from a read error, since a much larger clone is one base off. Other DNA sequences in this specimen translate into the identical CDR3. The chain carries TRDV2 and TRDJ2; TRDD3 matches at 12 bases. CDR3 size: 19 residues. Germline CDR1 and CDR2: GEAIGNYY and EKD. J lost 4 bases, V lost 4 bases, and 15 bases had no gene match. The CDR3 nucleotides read TGTGCCTGTGATACCGTCCTCAGTACTGGGGGATACACGACAGCACAACTCTTCTTT. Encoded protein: CACDTVLSTGGYTTAQLFF.